The clone carrying this T cell receptor (beta chain) was recorded many times. Its antigen remains unknown. Notes on the study in general: Larger-cohort validation covered only one TCR beta V-J rearrangement. Greatest tumor Treg TCR overlap was with tumor naive CD4+ cells.

CDR3 size: 16 residues. CDR1 and CDR2 (germline): KGHDR, SFDVKD. The V and J ends lost 0 bases and 1 base respectively, with 8 bases between them. Via MiXCR, TCRdb re-called the 5' RACE reads, giving one row per CDR3 protein. This sample has about 23,000 distinct CDR3 sequences, with about 29% found just once. The rearrangement joins TRBV24-1 to TRBJ2-2; D perhaps matches TRBD1 (5 bases). The receptor comes from a female donor with breast cancer. The material sequenced was tumor-infiltrating naive CD4+ T cells sorted from the breast tumor. Specified subset: naive CD4+ T cells, CD4+CD45RA+CD25-. The CDR3 reads CATSDLGQGNTGELFF. CDR3 DNA: TGTGCCACCAGTGATTTGGGGCAGGGGAACACCGGGGAGCTGTTTTTT.